This T cell receptor beta chain was sequenced in a study of cytomegalovirus exposure and HLA in healthy donors. The V gene end was trimmed by 4 bases and the J gene end by 0 bases; junction bases not matched to a gene: 6. This CDR3 region has 18 residues. CDR1 is MDHEN, CDR2 SYDVKM, per germline. Both 60 Vbeta primers and 13 Jbeta primers went into the PCR. Sequenced by immunoSEQ multiplex PCR; TCRdb stores in-frame clones only, minus some. The sample contains some 97,000 clones, around 75% of which appear only once. The origin of this receptor is a woman aged 18-30 years in good health and CMV-seropositive. Material for sequencing was PBMCs. The rearrangement uses TRBV28 and TRBJ2-6, with 10 positions matching TRBD1. The CDR3 coding sequence is TGTGCCAGCAGTTCGACCGGGACAGGGGTCTCTGGGGCCAACGTCCTGACTTTC. Its protein is CASSSTGTGVSGANVLTF.